Following are 4 T cell receptor beta chains from one sample sequenced in a study of T cell responses to AZD1222 COVID-19 vaccine. Clones were sequenced by immunoSEQ multiplex PCR, and TCRdb holds only the in-frame ones, with some missing. The data contain about 180,000 clones, approximately 90% of them singletons. The specimen was peripheral blood, collected 28 days after the second dose of the MenACWY control vaccine. These receptors were taken from an adult who received the MenACWY meningococcal vaccine as a control.

The chain is built from TRBV3-1 (or the pseudogene TRBV3-2) and TRBJ2-7, with TRBD1 as a possible D gene (5 bases). The CDR3 totals 11 residues. The germline V gene encodes CDR1 LGHDT and CDR2 YNNKEL (reference sequence). V shed 3 bases and J shed 7 bases, with 7 bases lying between them. In DNA, the CDR3 is TGTGCCAGCAGCCACAAGGGGGAGCAGTACTTC. Its translation: CASSHKGEQYF.

The chain uses TRBV21-1 and TRBJ1-2. TRBV21-1 is flagged as a pseudogene. There are 17 residues in the CDR3. The CDR3 nucleotides are TGTGCCAGCAGCAAAACTTACCCCGGGACGCCTACGTCAGGCTACACCTTC. This translates into CASSKTYPGTPTSGYTF.

This chain connects TRBV4-1 to TRBJ2-2; tentatively, D is TRBD1 or TRBD2 (6 bases each). The CDR3 is 16 amino acids. Trimming removed 4 bases at V and 6 bases at J, with 18 bases between. Germline CDR1 is MGHRA and CDR2 is YSYEKL. CDR3 loop: CASSLQEGGWSGELFF. The DNA for the CDR3 is TGCGCCAGCAGCCTCCAGGAGGGGGGTTGGTCCGGGGAGCTGTTTTTT.

This clone was seen more than once but under ten times. The chain recombines TRBV28 with TRBJ2-7, with unresolved D. The length of the CDR3 is 14 residues. CDR1 is MDHEN and CDR2 is SYDVKM in the germline V gene. V dropped 1 base and J dropped 2 bases, with 9 bases sitting between them. The CDR3 nucleotides read TGTGCCAGCAGTTTATCCCAGGAGACCTACGAGCAGTACTTC. It yields the protein CASSLSQETYEQYF. Full variable domain (missing parts from reference TRBV28 and TRBJ2-7): DVKVTQSSRYLVKRTGEKVFLECVQDMDHENMFWYRQDPGLGLRLIYFSYDVKMKEKGDIPEGYSVSREKKERFSLILESASTNQTSMYLCASSLSQETYEQYFGPGTRLTVT.